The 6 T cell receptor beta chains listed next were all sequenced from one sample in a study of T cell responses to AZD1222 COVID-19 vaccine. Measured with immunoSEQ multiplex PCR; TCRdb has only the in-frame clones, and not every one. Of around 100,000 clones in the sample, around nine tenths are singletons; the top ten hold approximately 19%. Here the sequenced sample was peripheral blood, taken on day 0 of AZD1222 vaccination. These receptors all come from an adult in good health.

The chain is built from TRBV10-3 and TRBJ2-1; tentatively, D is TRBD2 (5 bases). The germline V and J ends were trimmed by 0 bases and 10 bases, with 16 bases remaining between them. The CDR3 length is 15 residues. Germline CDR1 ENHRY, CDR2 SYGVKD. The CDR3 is CAISESNDVPGEQFF. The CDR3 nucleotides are TGTGCCATCAGTGAGTCGAATGATGTACCGGGGGAGCAGTTCTTC.

CDR3 region: CASSTGTEQFF. The CDR3 DNA is TGTGCCAGCAGCACAGGGACTGAGCAGTTCTTC. This chain uses TRBV7-3 with TRBJ2-1; D might be TRBD1 (6 bases). V was pared by 5 bases and J by 9 bases, with 8 bases between. CDR3 length: 11 residues. Germline V gives CDR1 SGHTA, CDR2 FQGTGA.

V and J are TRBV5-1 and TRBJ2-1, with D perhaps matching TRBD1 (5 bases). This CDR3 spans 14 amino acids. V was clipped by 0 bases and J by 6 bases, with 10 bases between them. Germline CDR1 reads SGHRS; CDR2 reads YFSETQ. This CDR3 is CASSLGRGLNEQFF. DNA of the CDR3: TGCGCCAGCAGCTTGGGTAGGGGTCTCAATGAGCAGTTCTTC.

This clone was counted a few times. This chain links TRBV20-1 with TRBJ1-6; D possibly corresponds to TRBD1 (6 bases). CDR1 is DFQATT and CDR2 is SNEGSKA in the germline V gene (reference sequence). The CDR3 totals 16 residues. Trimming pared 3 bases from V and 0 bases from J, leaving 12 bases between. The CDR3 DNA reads TGCAGTGCTAGTACGGGACACAGCTCCTATAATTCACCCCTCCACTTT. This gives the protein CSASTGHSSYNSPLHF.

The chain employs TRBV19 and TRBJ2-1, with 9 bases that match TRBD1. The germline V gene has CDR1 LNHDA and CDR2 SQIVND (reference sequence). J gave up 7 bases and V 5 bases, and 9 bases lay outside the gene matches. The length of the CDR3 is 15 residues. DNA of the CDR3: TGTGCCAGTAGTGACACCGGGACAGGGTTTAATGAGCAGTTCTTC. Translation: CASSDTGTGFNEQFF.

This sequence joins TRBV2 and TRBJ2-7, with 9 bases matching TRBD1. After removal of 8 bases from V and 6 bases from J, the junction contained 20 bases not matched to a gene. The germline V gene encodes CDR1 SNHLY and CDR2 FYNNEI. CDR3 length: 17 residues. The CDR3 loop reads CASYYRDRVVVVCEQYF. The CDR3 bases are TGTGCCAGCTATTACCGGGACAGGGTTGTCGTAGTATGCGAGCAGTACTTC.